This T cell receptor (beta chain) was found in a study of OX40 agonist ivuxolimab in advanced cancers. Looking at the study overall: Dose-escalation patients were diagnosed with hepatocellular carcinoma, melanoma, renal cell cancer or head and neck cancer. Partial responses were achieved by three patients, of whom one had hepatocellular carcinoma and two had cutaneous melanoma. Whole-study findings and limits: More expanded clones were found, on average, in CD8+ than in CD4+ T cells. Antigen targets of the expanded peripheral T cells went undetermined.

V was clipped by 1 base and J by 1 base, with 4 bases between them. The CDR3 runs 14 residues. From germline, CDR1 is MNHEY and CDR2 SVGAGI. This clone appeared a few times. Antigen specificity is unknown. Method: immunoSEQ multiplex PCR; TCRdb's copy keeps in-frame clones and lacks some. The sample includes some 74,000 clones, approximately 82% of them seen just once. The chain links TRBV6-5 to TRBJ2-2; D is uncertain. The sequencing here drew on CD4+ or CD8+ T cells sorted from blood, taken in a trial of the OX40 agonist ivuxolimab. This sequence originates from an adult with an advanced solid tumor such as melanoma, head and neck, liver or kidney cancer. The CDR3 spells CASSYFMNTGELFF. CDR3 coding DNA: TGTGCCAGCAGTTACTTCATGAACACCGGGGAGCTGTTTTTT.